These 9 T cell receptor beta chains share one sample of origin, sequenced in a study of T cells in Graves' hyperthyroidism and ophthalmopathy. Amplification targeted TCR beta CDR3 regions from RNA transcripts. The HTBI set primed first-round TCR CDR3 RT-PCR. TCRdb used MiXCR to reprocess the multiplex PCR reads, holding one entry per CDR3 protein. This sample has roughly 99,000 distinct CDR3 sequences, with 16% found just once. Source material: blood. Receptors were obtained from a woman aged 50 to 60 with Graves' hyperthyroidism.

The chain combines TRBV7-8 with TRBJ2-7, with 9 bases lining up with TRBD2. Germline CDR1 and CDR2: SGHVS and FQNEAQ. The CDR3 covers 15 residues. J lost 0 bases, V lost 5 bases, and 5 bases had no gene match. This CDR3 is CASSPMTSGSYEQYF. The CDR3 region has the DNA TGTGCCAGCAGCCCCATGACTAGCGGCTCCTACGAGCAGTACTTC. The variable domain in full, completed from reference TRBV7-8 and TRBJ2-7, reads GAGVSQSPRYKVAKRGQDVALRCDPISGHVSLFWYQQALGQGPEFLTYFQNEAQLDKSGLPSDRFFAERPEGSVSTLKIQRTQQEDSAVYLCASSPMTSGSYEQYFGPGTRLTVT.

Ten or more counts support this clonotype. The CDR3 is CASSFGQLYNSPLHF. The CDR3 bases are TGTGCCAGCAGCTTCGGGCAGCTCTATAATTCACCCCTCCACTTT. The chain recombines TRBV7-2 with TRBJ1-6; no clear D. CDR1 and CDR2 from the germline V gene are SGHTA and FQGNSA. V was clipped by 3 bases and J by 3 bases, with 9 bases between them. This CDR3 has 15 residues.

Ten or more counts support this clonotype. This chain links TRBV20-1 with TRBJ2-7; perhaps TRBD2 as D (6 bases). Trimming took off 5 bases at V and 0 bases at J, with 11 bases between the two ends. CDR3 size: 13 residues. Germline lookup yields CDR1 DFQATT and CDR2 SNEGSKA (reference sequence). CDR3 DNA sequence: TGCAGTGCTCAATCCGGGAGCTCCTACGAGCAGTACTTC. It encodes CSAQSGSSYEQYF.

This clonotype was found many times. The chain links TRBV7-8 to TRBJ2-7, with a weak D call TRBD1 (6 bases). V was trimmed by 8 bases and J by 1 base, leaving 9 bases between them. Germline V gives CDR1 SGHVS, CDR2 FQNEAQ. The CDR3 runs 12 residues. The CDR3 DNA sequence: TGTGCCAGCCGCGGACAGTCCTACGAGCAGTACTTC. It is translated as CASRGQSYEQYF.

This clonotype was recorded at least ten times. The chain has TRBV7-3 and TRBJ2-5, with D possibly being TRBD1 (5 bases). The germline gives CDR1 SGHTA, CDR2 FQGTGA. Trimming removed 1 base at V and 2 bases at J, with 11 bases between. The CDR3 sequence is 15 residues long. CDR3 residues: CASSLRGGTQETQYF. DNA of the CDR3: TGTGCCAGCAGCTTAAGGGGCGGAACACAAGAGACCCAGTACTTC.

This clonotype showed up many times. CDR3: CASSPPTRVTEAFF. The CDR3 nucleotides read TGTGCCAGCAGTCCACCCACCAGGGTTACTGAAGCTTTCTTT. The V and J genes are TRBV6-1 and TRBJ1-1; possibly TRBD1 for D (5 bases). The CDR3 runs to 14 residues. CDR1 is MNHNS, CDR2 SASEGT, per germline. Trimming shortened V by 5 bases and J by 5 bases, and 15 bases separated the two germline ends.

This clonotype was counted ten times or more. The V call is TRBV5-1, the J call TRBJ1-2; 8 nucleotides match TRBD1. This CDR3 is built from 15 residues. Trimming removed 0 bases from V and 4 bases from J; junction bases left unmatched: 5. CDR1 is SGHRS, CDR2 YFSETQ, per germline. CDR3 residues: CASSLEGQGPYGYTF. CDR3 DNA: TGCGCCAGCAGCTTGGAAGGACAGGGCCCCTATGGCTACACCTTC.

For this clonotype: A read error may be the cause here, since a much bigger clone is one base away. The rearrangement joins TRBV7-9 to TRBJ2-7, with TRBD2 identical over 7 bases. CDR1 and CDR2 from the germline V gene are SEHNR and FQNEAQ (reference sequence). J gave up 4 bases and V 5 bases, and 8 bases lay outside the gene matches. The CDR3 sequence is 14 residues long. CDR3 nucleotides: TGTGCCAGCAGCCCTGGACTAGAAGTGTACGAGCAGTACTTC. This codes for CASSPGLEVYEQYF.

V and J are TRBV18 and TRBJ1-5, with TRBD1 matching over 7 bases. Losses at the gene ends were 4 bases for V and 0 bases for J; bases not matched to a gene: 3. The CDR3 spans 15 residues. Germline lookup yields CDR1 KGHSH and CDR2 LQKENI. This CDR3 is CASSRTGSSNQPQHF. The CDR3 bases are TGTGCCAGCTCACGGACAGGTAGTAGCAATCAGCCCCAGCATTTT.